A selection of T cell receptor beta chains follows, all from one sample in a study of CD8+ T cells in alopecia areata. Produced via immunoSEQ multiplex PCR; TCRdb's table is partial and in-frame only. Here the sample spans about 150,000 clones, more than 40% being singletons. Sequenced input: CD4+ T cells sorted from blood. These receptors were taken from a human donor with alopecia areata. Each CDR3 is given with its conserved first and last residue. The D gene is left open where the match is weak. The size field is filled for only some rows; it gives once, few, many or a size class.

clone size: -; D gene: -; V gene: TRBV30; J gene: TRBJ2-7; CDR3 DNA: TGTGCCTGGGGACCTCAAGCCTACGAGCAGTACTTC; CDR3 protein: CAWGPQAYEQYF
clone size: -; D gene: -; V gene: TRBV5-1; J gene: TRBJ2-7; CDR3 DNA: TGCGCCAGCAGCTTACCACCACAGGAGCAGTACTTC; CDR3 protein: CASSLPPQEQYF
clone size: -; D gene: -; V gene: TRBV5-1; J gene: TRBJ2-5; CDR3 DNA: TGCGCCAGCAGCTTGGTGGTGGACAGACATCAAGAGACCCAGTACTTC; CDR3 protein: CASSLVVDRHQETQYF
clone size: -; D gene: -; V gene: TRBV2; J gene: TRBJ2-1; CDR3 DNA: TGTGCCAGCAGCGGGTCCTACAACGTCTTC; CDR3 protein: CASSGSYNVF
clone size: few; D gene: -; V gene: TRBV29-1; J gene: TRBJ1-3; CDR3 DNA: TGCAGCGTTACAAAAACGATCGGAAACACCATATATTTT; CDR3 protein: CSVTKTIGNTIYF
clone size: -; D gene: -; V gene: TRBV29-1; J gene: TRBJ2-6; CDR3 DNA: TGCAGCGTCCTCGGCTTATTGGGTTCTGGGGCCAACGTCCTGACTTTC; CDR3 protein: CSVLGLLGSGANVLTF
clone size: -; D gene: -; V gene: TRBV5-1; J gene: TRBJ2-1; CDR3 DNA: TGCGCCAGCAGCTTGGAAGGAGCCTACAATGAGCAGTTCTTC; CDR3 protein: CASSLEGAYNEQFF
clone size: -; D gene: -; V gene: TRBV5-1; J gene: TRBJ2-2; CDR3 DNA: TGCGCCAGCAGATCGAGAGGGGGCACCGGGGAGCTGTTTTTT; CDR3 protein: CASRSRGGTGELFF
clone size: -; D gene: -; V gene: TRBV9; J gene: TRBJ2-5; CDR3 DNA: TGTGCCAGCAGCTTCGGACTCGATGAAGAGACCCAGTACTTC; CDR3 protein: CASSFGLDEETQYF
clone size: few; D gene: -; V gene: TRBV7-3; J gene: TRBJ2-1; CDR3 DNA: TGTGCCAGCAGCTTAATGGCTGTCTCCTACAATGAGCAGTTCTTC; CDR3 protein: CASSLMAVSYNEQFF
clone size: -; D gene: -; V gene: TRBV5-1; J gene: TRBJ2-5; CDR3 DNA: TGCGCCAGCAGCTTGTCAGGAGTCGAGACCCAGTACTTC; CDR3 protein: CASSLSGVETQYF
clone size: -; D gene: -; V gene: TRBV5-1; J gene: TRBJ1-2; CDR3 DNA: TGCGCCAGCAGCTTGGGACAGACTACTAACTATGGCTACACCTTC; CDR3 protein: CASSLGQTTNYGYTF
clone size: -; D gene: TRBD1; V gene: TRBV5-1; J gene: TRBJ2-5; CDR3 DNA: TGCGCCAGCAGCTCGGGACAGCAAGAGACCCAGTACTTC; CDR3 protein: CASSSGQQETQYF
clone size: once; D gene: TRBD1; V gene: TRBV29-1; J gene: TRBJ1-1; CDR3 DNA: TGCAGCGTTGAAAGGGGACAGGGGTTTGAAGCTTTCTTT; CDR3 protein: CSVERGQGFEAFF
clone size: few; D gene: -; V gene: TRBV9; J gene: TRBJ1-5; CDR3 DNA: TGTGCCAGCAGCGTCGGACAGTTCAATCAGCCCCAGCATTTT; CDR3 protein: CASSVGQFNQPQHF
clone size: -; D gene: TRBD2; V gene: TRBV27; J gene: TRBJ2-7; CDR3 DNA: TGTGCCAGCAGTCCGCCGTGGGGGCGGGGGGCTCTACACGAGCAGTACTTC; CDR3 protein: CASSPPWGRGALHEQYF
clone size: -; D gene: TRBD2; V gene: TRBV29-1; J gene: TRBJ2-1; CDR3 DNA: TGCAGCGTAGCCGGGACTAGCGGGAGCAGCAATGAGCAGTTCTTC; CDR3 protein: CSVAGTSGSSNEQFF
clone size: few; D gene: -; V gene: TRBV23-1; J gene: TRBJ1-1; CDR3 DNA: TGCGCCAGCTCCAGGGAGGGTCGGTTGAACACTGAAGCTTTCTTT; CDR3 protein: CASSREGRLNTEAFF
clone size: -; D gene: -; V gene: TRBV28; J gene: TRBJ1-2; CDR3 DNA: TGTGCCAGCAGTTTAAAGACCTATGGCTACACCTTC; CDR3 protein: CASSLKTYGYTF
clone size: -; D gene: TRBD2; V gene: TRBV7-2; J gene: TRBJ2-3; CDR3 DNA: TGTGCCAGCAGCTTAGCCCGGCGGGGGACAGATACGCAGTATTTT; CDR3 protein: CASSLARRGTDTQYF
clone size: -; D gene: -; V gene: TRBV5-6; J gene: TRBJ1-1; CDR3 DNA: TGTGCCAGCAGCTTGGGAGCAGTGAACACTGAAGCTTTCTTT; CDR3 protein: CASSLGAVNTEAFF
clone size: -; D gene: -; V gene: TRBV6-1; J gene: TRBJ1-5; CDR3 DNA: TGTGCCAGCAGTGAAGCGTTGCCCCAGCATTTT; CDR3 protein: CASSEALPQHF
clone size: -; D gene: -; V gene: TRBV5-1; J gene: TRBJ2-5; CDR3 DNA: TGCGCCAGCAGCTTGGGGCTTCAAGAGACCCAGTACTTC; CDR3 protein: CASSLGLQETQYF
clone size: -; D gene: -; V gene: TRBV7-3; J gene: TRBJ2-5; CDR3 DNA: TGTGCCAGCAGCTGGCTTGAGCAAGAGACCCAGTACTTC; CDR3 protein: CASSWLEQETQYF
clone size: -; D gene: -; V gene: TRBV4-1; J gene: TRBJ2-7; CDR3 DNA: TGCGCCAGCAGCCACCACCGGACACCGCTTGGCTCCTACGAGCAGTACTTC; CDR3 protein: CASSHHRTPLGSYEQYF
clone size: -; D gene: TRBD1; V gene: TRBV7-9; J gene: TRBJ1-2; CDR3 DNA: TGTGCCAGCGCACGTACAGGGGGCTTTCGCTATGGCTACACCTTC; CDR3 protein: CASARTGGFRYGYTF
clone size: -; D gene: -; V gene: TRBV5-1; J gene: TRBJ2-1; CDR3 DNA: TGCGCCAGCAGCTTGGGGGGCGGACTCCGCGGCAATGAGCAGTTCTTC; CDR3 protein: CASSLGGGLRGNEQFF